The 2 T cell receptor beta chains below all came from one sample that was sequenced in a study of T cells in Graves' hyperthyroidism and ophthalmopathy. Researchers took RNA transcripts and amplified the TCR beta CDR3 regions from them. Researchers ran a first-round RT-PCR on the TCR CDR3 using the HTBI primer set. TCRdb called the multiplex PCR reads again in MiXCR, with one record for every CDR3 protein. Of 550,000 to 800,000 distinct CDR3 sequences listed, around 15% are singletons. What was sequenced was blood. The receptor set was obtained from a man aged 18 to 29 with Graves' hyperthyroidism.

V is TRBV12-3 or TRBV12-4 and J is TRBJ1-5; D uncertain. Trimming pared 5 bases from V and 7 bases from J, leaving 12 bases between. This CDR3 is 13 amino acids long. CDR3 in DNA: TGTGCCAGCAGTGCCGGGAGAGGGCAGCCCCAGCATTTT. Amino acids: CASSAGRGQPQHF.

The CDR3 protein is CASSRVPRAYNEQFF. Here the CDR3 DNA reads TGTGCCAGCTCGAGAGTTCCTCGAGCTTACAATGAGCAGTTCTTC. This sequence joins TRBV27 and TRBJ2-1; D remains unclear. The CDR3 sequence is 15 residues long. CDR1 and CDR2 from the germline V gene are MNHEY and SMNVEV (reference sequence). Trimming cost V 8 bases and J 4 bases, with 18 bases left between them.